The rows below give T cell receptor beta chains drawn from one sample of a study of STAT3 mutations in large granular lymphocyte leukemia. This table comes from immunoSEQ multiplex PCR, and its TCRdb copy is limited to in-frame clones, with some not included. The data contain 20,000 to 30,000 clones, less than 95% of them seen just once; the ten biggest clones take up around 7.1%. Sequenced input: peripheral blood mononuclear cells. The receptors here all came from a man aged 40-50 years with T-cell large granular lymphocyte leukemia. Some clones in this sample may be carry-over from other donors' samples. CDR3s include the opening cysteine and the closing phenylalanine or tryptophan. A D gene is named only where the DNA matches it firmly. Clone sizes are given selectively: once, few, many, or a class where the clone is expanded.

once,TRBV4-2,TRBJ1-2,NA,TGTGCCAGCAGCCAAGATAGGGCAGGTGGCTACACCTTC,CASSQDRAGGYTF
NA,TRBV14,TRBJ2-7,TRBD1,TGTGCCAGCAGCCAAGTAGGACAGGTCTACGAGCAGTACTTC,CASSQVGQVYEQYF
once,TRBV5-1,TRBJ2-7,NA,TGCGCCAGCAGCTTCGGGCAGGGTCCCTACGAGCAGTACTTC,CASSFGQGPYEQYF
NA,TRBV2,TRBJ2-1,NA,TGTGCCAGCAGCGCAGAAGGAAGGCAGTTCTTC,CASSAEGRQFF
NA,TRBV11-2,TRBJ2-7,TRBD1,TGTGCCAGCAGCAGGGAAAGGACAGGGGCCTACGAGCAGTACTTC,CASSRERTGAYEQYF
once,TRBV27,TRBJ1-3,TRBD1,TGTGCCAGCAGGGACAGGGCCCACTCTGGAAACACCATATATTTT,CASRDRAHSGNTIYF
NA,TRBV29-1,TRBJ1-2,NA,TGCAGCGTTGGCGGAGACTCCTATGGCTACACCTTC,CSVGGDSYGYTF
NA,TRBV18,TRBJ1-5,NA,TGTGCCAGCTCGCCCTCCGAGGGAAGCGGTCAGCCCCAGCATTTT,CASSPSEGSGQPQHF
NA,TRBV5-4,TRBJ2-7,NA,TGTGCCAGCAGCTTGCAGAGCACAGACTACGAGCAGTACTTC,CASSLQSTDYEQYF
NA,TRBV6-5,TRBJ1-2,NA,TGTGCCAGCAGCCTATCTGGGGACTATGGCTACACCTTC,CASSLSGDYGYTF
NA,TRBV7-9,TRBJ2-5,NA,TGTGCCGGCGTGGGCGGGGACCAAGAGACCCAGTACTTC,CAGVGGDQETQYF
NA,TRBV7-9,TRBJ1-4,NA,TGTGCCAGCAGCCTACGGCAGGGCCCTGGTGAAAAACTGTTTTTT,CASSLRQGPGEKLFF
NA,TRBV7-9,TRBJ1-1,NA,TGTGCCAGCAGCTTAGGTCCGCAGGGCCCTTTCTTT,CASSLGPQGPFF
NA,TRBV30,TRBJ2-5,NA,TGTGCCTGGAGTGTAAGGGTCACGGAGACCCAGTACTTC,CAWSVRVTETQYF